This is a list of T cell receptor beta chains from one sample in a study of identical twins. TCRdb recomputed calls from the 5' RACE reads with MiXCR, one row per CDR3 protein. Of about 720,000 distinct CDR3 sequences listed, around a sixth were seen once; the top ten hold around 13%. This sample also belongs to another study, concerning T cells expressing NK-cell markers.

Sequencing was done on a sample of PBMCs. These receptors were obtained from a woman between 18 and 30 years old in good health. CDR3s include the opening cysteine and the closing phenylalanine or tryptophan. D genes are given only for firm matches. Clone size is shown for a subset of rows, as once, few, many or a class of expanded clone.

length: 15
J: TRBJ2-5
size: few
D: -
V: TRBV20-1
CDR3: CSARPSGGGHETQYF
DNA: TGCAGTGCTAGACCCTCGGGTGGGGGGCACGAGACCCAGTACTTC

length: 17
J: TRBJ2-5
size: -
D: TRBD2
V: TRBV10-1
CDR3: CASSASSSGSGQETQYF
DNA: TGCGCCAGCAGTGCCTCTTCTAGCGGGAGTGGCCAAGAGACCCAGTACTTC

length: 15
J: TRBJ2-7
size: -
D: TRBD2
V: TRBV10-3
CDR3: CAISAESSGRWRQYF
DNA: TGTGCCATCAGCGCCGAGTCTAGCGGTAGGTGGAGGCAGTACTTC

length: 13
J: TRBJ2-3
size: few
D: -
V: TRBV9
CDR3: CASSVVGMDTQYF
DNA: TGTGCCAGCAGCGTAGTAGGGATGGATACGCAGTATTTT

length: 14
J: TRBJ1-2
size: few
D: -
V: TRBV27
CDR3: CASSLSSSPLGYTF
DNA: TGTGCCAGCAGTTTATCGTCGAGTCCGCTGGGCTACACCTTC

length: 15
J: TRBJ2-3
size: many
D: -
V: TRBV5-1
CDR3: CASSPRQLGTDTQYF
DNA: TGCGCCAGCAGCCCCCGTCAACTGGGCACAGATACGCAGTATTTT

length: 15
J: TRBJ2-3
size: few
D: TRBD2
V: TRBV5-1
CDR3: CASRASGSGTDTQYF
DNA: TGCGCCAGCAGGGCTAGCGGGAGCGGGACAGATACGCAGTATTTT

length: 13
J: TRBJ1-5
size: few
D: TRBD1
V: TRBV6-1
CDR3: CASSVTGNQPQHF
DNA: TGTGCCAGCAGTGTGACAGGGAATCAGCCCCAGCATTTT

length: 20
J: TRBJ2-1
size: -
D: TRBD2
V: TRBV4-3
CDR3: CASSRGLAGGSVRSYNEQFF
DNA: TGCGCCAGCAGCCGCGGACTAGCGGGAGGTAGTGTGCGTTCCTACAATGAGCAGTTCTTC

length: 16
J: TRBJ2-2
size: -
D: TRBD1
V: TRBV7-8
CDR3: CASSPTGTVGTGELFF
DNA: TGTGCCAGCAGCCCTACTGGGACAGTCGGCACCGGGGAGCTGTTTTTT

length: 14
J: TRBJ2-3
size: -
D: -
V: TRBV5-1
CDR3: CASSSQGSRDTQYF
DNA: TGCGCCAGCAGCTCCCAGGGGAGTAGGGATACGCAGTATTTT

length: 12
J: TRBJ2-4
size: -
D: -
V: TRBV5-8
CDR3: CASSLNRNIQYF
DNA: TGTGCCAGCAGCTTGAACAGAAACATTCAGTACTTC

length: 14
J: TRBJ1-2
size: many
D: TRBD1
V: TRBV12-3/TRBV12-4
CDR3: CASSSSGQVYGYTF
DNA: TGTGCCAGCAGTTCCTCAGGACAGGTCTATGGCTACACCTTC

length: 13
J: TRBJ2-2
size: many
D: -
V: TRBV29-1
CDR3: CSGTDPNTGELFF
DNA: TGCAGCGGAACGGACCCGAACACCGGGGAGCTGTTTTTT

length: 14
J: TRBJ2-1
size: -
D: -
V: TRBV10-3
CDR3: CAISETRTANEQFF
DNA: TGTGCCATCAGTGAAACTAGGACAGCTAATGAGCAGTTCTTC

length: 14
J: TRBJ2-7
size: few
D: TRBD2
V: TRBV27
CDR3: CASWKAGGLREQYF
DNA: TGTGCCAGCTGGAAGGCGGGAGGGCTACGGGAGCAGTACTTC

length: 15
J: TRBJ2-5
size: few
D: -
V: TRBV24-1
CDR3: CATSDPRTGAETQYF
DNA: TGTGCCACCAGTGATCCCCGAACAGGTGCGGAGACCCAGTACTTC

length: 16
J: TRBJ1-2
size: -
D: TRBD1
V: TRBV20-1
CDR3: CSARALSPDRDYGYTF
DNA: TGCAGTGCTAGAGCCCTGTCCCCGGACAGGGACTATGGCTACACCTTC

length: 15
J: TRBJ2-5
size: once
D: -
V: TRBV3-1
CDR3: CATSPGEGSQETQYF
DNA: TGTGCCACCAGCCCCGGCGAGGGAAGCCAAGAGACCCAGTACTTC

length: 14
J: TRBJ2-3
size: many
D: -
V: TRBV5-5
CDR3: CASSSRGGTDTQYF
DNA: TGTGCCAGCAGCTCACGCGGGGGCACAGATACGCAGTATTTT

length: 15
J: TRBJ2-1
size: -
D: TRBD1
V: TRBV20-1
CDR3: CSATTTGGEYNEQFF
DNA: TGCAGTGCTACAACGACAGGGGGCGAATACAATGAGCAGTTCTTC

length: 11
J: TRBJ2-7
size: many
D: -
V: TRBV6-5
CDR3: CASSYSGEQYF
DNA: TGTGCCAGCAGTTACTCGGGCGAGCAGTACTTC

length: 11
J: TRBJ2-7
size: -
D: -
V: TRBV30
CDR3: CAWSLNYEQYF
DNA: TGTGCCTGGAGCTTGAACTACGAGCAGTACTTC

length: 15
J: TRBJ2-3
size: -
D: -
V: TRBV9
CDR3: CASSVALMRADTQYF
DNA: TGTGCCAGCAGCGTAGCACTAATGAGGGCAGATACGCAGTATTTT

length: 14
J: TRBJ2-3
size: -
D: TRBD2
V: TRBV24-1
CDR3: CATSERGSTDTQYF
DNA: TGTGCCACCAGTGAGCGGGGGAGCACAGATACGCAGTATTTT

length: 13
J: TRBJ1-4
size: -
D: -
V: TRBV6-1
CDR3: CASSRTDQGKLFF
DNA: TGTGCCAGCAGCCGGACAGATCAAGGAAAACTGTTTTTT

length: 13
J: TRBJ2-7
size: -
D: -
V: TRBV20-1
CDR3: CSARPRGAYEQYF
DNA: TGCAGTGCTAGACCCAGGGGAGCCTACGAGCAGTACTTC

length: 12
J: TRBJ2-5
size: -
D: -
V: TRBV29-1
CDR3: CSVALARGTQYF
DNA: TGCAGCGTCGCCCTGGCTAGGGGGACCCAGTACTTC

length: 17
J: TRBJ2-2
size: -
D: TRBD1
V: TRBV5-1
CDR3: CASSPTAGQGYTGELFF
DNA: TGCGCCAGCAGCCCCACTGCGGGACAGGGATACACCGGGGAGCTGTTTTTT

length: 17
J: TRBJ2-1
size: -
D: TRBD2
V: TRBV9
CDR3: CASGRTSGRASYNEQFF
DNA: TGTGCCAGCGGTAGGACTAGCGGGAGGGCCTCGTACAATGAGCAGTTCTTC

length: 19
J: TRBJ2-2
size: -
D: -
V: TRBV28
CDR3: CASTKIGAGIGETTGELFF
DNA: TGTGCCAGCACAAAAATTGGGGCAGGGATCGGGGAGACCACCGGGGAGCTGTTTTTT

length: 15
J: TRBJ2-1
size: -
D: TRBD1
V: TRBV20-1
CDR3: CSARSDGTGGNEQFF
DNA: TGCAGTGCTAGATCGGACGGGACAGGGGGCAATGAGCAGTTCTTC

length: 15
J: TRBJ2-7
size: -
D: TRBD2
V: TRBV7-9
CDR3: CASTPSGSGSYEQYF
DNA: TGTGCCAGCACCCCCTCGGGTAGCGGGAGCTACGAGCAGTACTTC

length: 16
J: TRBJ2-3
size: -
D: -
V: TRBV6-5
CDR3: CASSDSTRGDTDTQYF
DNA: TGTGCCAGCAGTGACTCGACTAGAGGTGACACAGATACGCAGTATTTT

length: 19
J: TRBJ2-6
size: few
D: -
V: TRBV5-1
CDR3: CASSEPSAGHSLGANVLTF
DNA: TGCGCCAGCAGCGAGCCCTCTGCGGGACATTCTCTTGGGGCCAACGTCCTGACTTTC

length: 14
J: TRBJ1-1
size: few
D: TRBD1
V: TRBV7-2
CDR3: CASSPRTGGTEAFF
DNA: TGTGCCAGCAGCCCGAGGACAGGGGGGACTGAAGCTTTCTTT

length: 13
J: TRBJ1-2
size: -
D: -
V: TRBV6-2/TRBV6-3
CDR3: CASSYDGNYGYTF
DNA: TGTGCCAGCAGTTACGACGGTAACTATGGCTACACCTTC

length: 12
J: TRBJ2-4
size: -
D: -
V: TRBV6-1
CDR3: CASSEARRHQYF
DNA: TGTGCCAGCAGTGAAGCGCGGCGTCATCAGTACTTC

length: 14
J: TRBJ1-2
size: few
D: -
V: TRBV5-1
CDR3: CASSLVGESYGYTF
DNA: TGCGCCAGCAGCTTGGTTGGGGAGAGCTATGGCTACACCTTC

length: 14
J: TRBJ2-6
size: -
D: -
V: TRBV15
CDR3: CATKPYSGANVLTF
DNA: TGTGCCACCAAGCCTTACTCTGGGGCCAACGTCCTGACTTTC

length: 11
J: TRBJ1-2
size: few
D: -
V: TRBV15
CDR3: CATSKNLAYTF
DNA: TGTGCCACCAGCAAGAATTTAGCTTACACCTTC

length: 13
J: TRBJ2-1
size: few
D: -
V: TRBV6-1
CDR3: CASSMAVSNEQFF
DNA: TGTGCCAGCAGTATGGCCGTCAGCAATGAGCAGTTCTTC

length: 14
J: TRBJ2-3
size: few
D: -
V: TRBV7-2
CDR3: CASSLQGRADTQYF
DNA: TGTGCCAGCAGCTTACAGGGGAGGGCAGATACGCAGTATTTT

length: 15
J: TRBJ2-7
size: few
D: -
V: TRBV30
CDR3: CAWSQEVAVHYEQYF
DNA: TGTGCCTGGAGTCAGGAGGTTGCGGTTCACTACGAGCAGTACTTC